The T cell receptor beta chain under discussion was sequenced for a study of T cells in Graves' hyperthyroidism and ophthalmopathy. As regards this clonotype: Its antigen is unknown. A read error may explain this, as a much larger clone is one base away. The conserved final phenylalanine or tryptophan is absent from the CDR3, which likely points to a read error.

Exclusions: uncontrolled infection, other autoimmune disease, pregnancy, lactation. Clinical symptoms, serum thyroxine and TRAb, thyroid ultrasound and orbital computed tomography together formed the diagnostic basis. Findings of the study overall: With a median lead of roughly 6.8 months before onset, the model predicted ophthalmopathy. Through a model of 13 V-J features, ophthalmopathy was separated from stable hyperthyroidism.

The TCR beta CDR3 regions underwent amplification using RNA transcripts as the source. The HTBI primer set was used in a first-round RT-PCR of the TCR CDR3. MiXCR was run by TCRdb on the multiplex PCR reads, yielding one entry per CDR3 protein. The table includes 450,000 to 650,000 distinct CDR3 sequences, approximately 17% detected once. This clonotype was sampled from a woman between 18 and 29 years old with Graves' ophthalmopathy. Sequencing was performed on blood.

Written as DNA, the CDR3 is TGTGCCAGCAGGGGACAGGGGAACAATGAGCAGTTCCTC. It specifies CASRGQGNNEQFL. The chain links TRBV2 to TRBJ2-1, with TRBD1 matching 10 bases. Trimming took 6 bases from V and 5 from J; bases not matched to a gene: 1. Germline values: CDR1 SNHLY, CDR2 FYNNEI. The CDR3 runs to 13 residues.